The T cell receptor (beta chain) described here comes from a study of T cells in Graves' hyperthyroidism and ophthalmopathy. The CDR3 extends over 16 amino acids. Germline V gene sequence: CDR1 GTSNPN, CDR2 SVGIG (reference sequence). Unmatched junction bases numbered 9, after V lost 0 bases and J lost 3 bases. RNA transcripts yielded amplified TCR beta CDR3 regions. An initial round of RT-PCR targeting the TCR CDR3 relied on the HTBI primer set. TCRdb used MiXCR to reprocess the multiplex PCR reads, holding one entry per CDR3 protein. The data contain over 400,000 distinct CDR3 sequences, around a fifth of them singletons. This clonotype was counted many times. Enrolled ophthalmopathy patients presented with a Clinical Activity Score of at least 3, a NOSPECS grade of at least 4, and disease duration under 3 months. Exclusion followed for patients with uncontrolled infection, other autoimmune disease, pregnancy or lactation. Fresh 10 ml peripheral blood yielded PBMCs.

The chain has TRBV30 and TRBJ2-5; 8 nucleotides agree with TRBD1. Sequenced: blood. This receptor was obtained from a woman aged 70-85 years with Graves' ophthalmopathy. This chain's CDR3 is CAWSVLGQVVEETQYF. In DNA form, the CDR3 reads TGTGCCTGGAGTGTATTGGGACAGGTGGTTGAAGAGACCCAGTACTTC.